This T cell receptor (beta chain) was identified during a study of T cell repertoires in cytomegalovirus infection. This clonotype occurred a few times. Per germline, CDR1 ENHRY and CDR2 SYGVKD. J gave up 5 bases and V 6 bases, and 6 bases lay outside the gene matches. The CDR3 spans 14 residues. TCRdb reanalysed the reads using MiXCR and keeps one entry per CDR3 protein. The sample yields approximately 750,000 distinct CDR3 sequences, less than 40% seen once. The TCR originated in a human donor in good health (CMV status not recorded). Some clones in this sample may be carry-over from other donors' samples. V and J are TRBV10-3 and TRBJ2-2; TRBD1 matches 7 bases. Sequenced material: PBMCs. This CDR3 is CAISDDRATGELFF. The CDR3 coding sequence is TGTGCCATCAGCGATGACAGGGCTACCGGGGAGCTGTTTTTT.